This passage covers 9 T cell receptor beta chains from one sample sequenced in a study of blood T cell repertoires in COVID-19. Clones were read by immunoSEQ multiplex PCR, and TCRdb kept only the in-frame ones, dropping some. The table includes about 150,000 clones, 70% to 90% detected once. The sequencing input was peripheral blood. These receptors all come from a man aged 60 to 69 with COVID-19, enrolled during active disease.

This clone was seen just once. This sequence joins TRBV28 and TRBJ1-2; D is unresolved. Germline-derived CDR1 and CDR2 are MDHEN and SYDVKM. Trimming stripped 2 bases from V and 7 bases from J, with 8 bases between. The CDR3 sequence is 12 residues long. CDR3 protein: CASSLQTGGYTF. DNA for the CDR3: TGTGCCAGCAGTTTACAAACGGGTGGCTACACCTTC.

This sequence joins TRBV30 and TRBJ1-5; D is perhaps TRBD1 (6 bases). The V gene's germline CDR1 is GTSNPN and CDR2 SVGIG (reference sequence). The CDR3 is 18 residues long. V gave up 1 base and J gave up 0 bases, with 19 bases separating them. CDR3 sequence: CAWSGRTDRSYSNQPQHF. The CDR3 DNA reads TGTGCCTGGAGTGGTCGGACAGACCGATCCTATAGCAATCAGCCCCAGCATTTT.

The CDR3, as DNA: TGTGCCAGCTCTTCGGGGACGACAGGACCCGAAGCTTTCTTT. Translated: CASSSGTTGPEAFF. The rearrangement links TRBV18 to TRBJ1-1; maybe TRBD1 (6 bases). The germline V gene encodes CDR1 KGHSH and CDR2 LQKENI. The CDR3 contains 14 residues. Trimming left V 6 bases short and J 8 bases short, with 19 bases between. The full variable domain, its missing parts supplied by reference TRBV18 and TRBJ1-1, is NAGVMQNPRHLVRRRGQEARLRCSPMKGHSHVYWYRQLPEEGLKFMVYLQKENIIDESGMPKERFSAEFPKEGPSILRIQQVVRGDSAAYFCASSSGTTGPEAFFGQGTRLTVV.

This clone appeared once. The gene calls are TRBV19 and TRBJ2-1, with D unclear. V shed 1 base and J shed 10 bases, with 17 bases lying between them. CDR3 length: 15 residues. Germline V gene sequence: CDR1 LNHDA, CDR2 SQIVND (reference sequence). In nucleotides, the CDR3 is TGTGCCAGTAGTATAGTATTGGTTGCTAGTTTCGAGCAGTTCTTC. This translates into CASSIVLVASFEQFF.

The V call is TRBV6-5, the J call TRBJ1-2; D not resolved. The germline gives CDR1 MNHEY, CDR2 SVGAGI. The CDR3 is made up of 16 amino acids. Trimming cost V 0 bases and J 2 bases, with 13 bases left between them. Written as DNA, the CDR3 is TGTGCCAGCAGTTACTCTGTGACTCTCCTCAACTATGGCTACACCTTC. This gives the protein CASSYSVTLLNYGYTF.

V is TRBV6-5 and J is TRBJ1-1; D is uncertain. CDR3 length: 15 residues. Trimming removed 6 bases from V and 3 bases from J, with 17 bases in between. The V gene's germline CDR1 is MNHEY and CDR2 SVGAGI. CDR3 bases: TGTGCCAGCAGAATACGCCGGGGAGTTGACACTGAAGCTTTCTTT. Translation gives CASRIRRGVDTEAFF.

V is TRBV5-1 and J is TRBJ2-3; 16 bases are a match to TRBD2. The V segment lost 5 bases and the J segment 2 bases; nucleotides outside the gene matches: 2. Germline lookup yields CDR1 SGHRS and CDR2 YFSETQ. The CDR3 spans 16 residues. DNA for the CDR3: TGCGCCAGCAGAGGGACTAGCGGGGGGGACACAGATACGCAGTATTTT. It yields the protein CASRGTSGGDTDTQYF.

The genes are TRBV7-9 and TRBJ1-4; a weak D match, TRBD1 (5 bases). CDR1 is SEHNR, CDR2 FQNEAQ, per germline (reference sequence). Deletions cut 3 bases from V and 11 bases from J, with 10 bases between. The CDR3 loop spans 12 amino acids. The CDR3 region has the DNA TGTGCCAGCAGCTTGGCGGCAGGGAAACTGTTTTTT. Translation: CASSLAAGKLFF.

The V call is TRBV18, the J call TRBJ2-3; 9 nucleotides line up with TRBD1. Trimming cost V 3 bases and J 3 bases; bases outside gene matches: 10. Germline V CDR1 and CDR2: KGHSH, LQKENI. This CDR3 spans 17 amino acids. DNA of the CDR3: TGTGCCAGCTCACCGATGCGGTTTGGGACAGGGACAGATACGCAGTATTTT. Translating gives CASSPMRFGTGTDTQYF.